Each of the 22 T cell receptor beta chains below was sequenced from the same sample in a study of T-cell reconstitution after alpha-beta-depleted transplantation in children. It was with unique molecular identifiers that the TCRbeta library was prepared. Each CDR3 protein gets one entry after TCRdb re-called the PCR reads with MiXCR. The data hold hundreds of thousands of distinct CDR3 sequences, with 10% to 15% observed a single time. The sample consisted of PBMCs, mostly from graft donor cells, taken 360 days after TCRalphabeta/CD19-depleted stem cell transplant. Receptors originate from a male patient younger than 18 who had a stem cell transplant for acute myeloid leukemia, so the T cells may come from the graft donor.

This clonotype was recorded a few times. The chain combines TRBV24-1 with TRBJ2-1; 8 nucleotides match TRBD2. The CDR3 loop spans 18 amino acids. V lost 3 bases, J lost 4 bases, and 13 bases stayed unmatched. Germline V gene sequence: CDR1 KGHDR, CDR2 SFDVKD. In DNA, the CDR3 is TGTGCCACCAGTGATAGACGACTCGATAGCGGGATGTACAATGAGCAGTTCTTC. It specifies CATSDRRLDSGMYNEQFF.

This clonotype was found a few times. This chain uses TRBV12-5 with TRBJ2-7; 9 bases are a match to TRBD1. The CDR3 covers 18 residues. Germline values: CDR1 LGHNT, CDR2 FRNRAP. V trimming: 5 bases; J trimming: 1 base; junction bases outside the gene matches: 15. The CDR3 DNA reads TGTGCTAGTGGTAACCGGGACAGGGTAAAAGTGGGTTCCTACGAGCAGTACTTC. Protein: CASGNRDRVKVGSYEQYF.

The gene calls are TRBV5-1 and TRBJ2-1, with 9 bases identical to TRBD2. The CDR3 contains 16 residues. Germline CDR1 SGHRS, CDR2 YFSETQ. V trimming: 0 bases; J trimming: 4 bases; junction bases outside the gene matches: 5. The CDR3 DNA follows: TGCGCCAGCAGCTTGGTTAGCGGGAGACAATACAATGAGCAGTTCTTC. It yields the protein CASSLVSGRQYNEQFF.

This chain links TRBV5-5 with TRBJ1-1, with 9 bases lining up with TRBD1. The V and J ends lost 4 bases and 4 bases, in that order; junction bases with no gene match: 5. The V gene's germline CDR1 is SGHKS and CDR2 YYEKEE (reference sequence). CDR3 length: 14 amino acids. The CDR3 DNA follows: TGTGCCAGCAGCCGTATGACAGGGGGCACTGAAGCTTTCTTT. It is translated as CASSRMTGGTEAFF.

In this sample, this clonotype turned up many times. The chain is built from TRBV27 and TRBJ2-1, with D unclear. CDR1 is MNHEY and CDR2 is SMNVEV in the germline V gene (reference sequence). Trimming took off 2 bases at V and 0 bases at J, with 14 bases between the two ends. The CDR3 covers 17 residues. DNA for the CDR3: TGTGCCAGCAGTTTAGGGATGGTGGGAAGCTCCTACAATGAGCAGTTCTTC. It specifies CASSLGMVGSSYNEQFF.

This clonotype was seen more than once but under ten times. J is TRBJ1-1 and V is TRBV20-1; 7 bases line up with TRBD1. With 5 bases clipped from V and 4 bases from J, the junction kept 7 bases outside the gene matches. Per germline, CDR1 DFQATT and CDR2 SNEGSKA (reference sequence). The CDR3 length is 13 residues. CDR3 in DNA: TGCAGTGCTTACCTACAGGGGCTCACTGAAGCTTTCTTT. Residues: CSAYLQGLTEAFF.

The rearrangement joins TRBV19 to TRBJ2-7; no firm D call. Per the germline V gene, CDR1 is LNHDA and CDR2 is SQIVND (reference sequence). The CDR3 runs to 13 residues. The germline V and J ends were trimmed by 2 bases and 2 bases, with 7 bases remaining between them. The chain's CDR3 is CASSIRAPYEQYF. As DNA, the CDR3 is TGTGCCAGTAGTATAAGGGCTCCCTACGAGCAGTACTTC.

In its sample, this clonotype was seen many times. V and J are TRBV12-3 or TRBV12-4 and TRBJ1-4; D is unresolved. V was trimmed by 2 bases and J by 7 bases, leaving 5 bases between them. The CDR3 runs to 12 residues. CDR3 sequence: CASSLLGEKLFF. CDR3 nucleotide sequence: TGTGCCAGCAGTTTACTGGGTGAAAAACTGTTTTTT.

The V call is TRBV29-1, the J call TRBJ1-1, with no clear D. The V gene lost 5 bases and the J gene lost 11 bases, with 18 bases spanning the gap. This CDR3 contains 12 residues. In germline, CDR1 is SQVTM, CDR2 ANQGSEA. The CDR3 DNA is TGCAGCGTTTGCTCTGCCTACAACGAGGCTTTCTTT. Translated: CSVCSAYNEAFF.

The chain couples TRBV9 to TRBJ2-3; no definite D call. The CDR3 totals 13 residues. Germline CDR1 is SGDLS and CDR2 is YYNGEE. With 0 bases removed from V and 4 bases from J, the gap between germline ends came to 6 bases. CDR3 nucleotide sequence: TGTGCCAGCAGCGTAGATAGGTCAGATACGCAGTATTTT. Encoded protein: CASSVDRSDTQYF.

The genes are TRBV29-1 and TRBJ1-1; D uncertain. This CDR3 contains 10 residues. Germline CDR1 is SQVTM and CDR2 is ANQGSEA. V lost 4 bases, J lost 8 bases, and 8 bases lay in between. The CDR3 DNA follows: TGCAGCGTTGCACATATAGAAGCTTTCTTT. Residues: CSVAHIEAFF.

The rearrangement uses TRBV4-3 and TRBJ1-2; D not certain. The CDR3 is made up of 14 amino acids. The ends were cut back, 2 bases at V and 2 bases at J, with 9 bases in the middle. Germline V CDR1 and CDR2: LGHNA, YSLEER. The CDR3 DNA sequence: TGCGCCAGCAGCCAATCCTTCAGGAACTATGGCTACACCTTC. This codes for CASSQSFRNYGYTF.

This chain links TRBV28 with TRBJ2-7, with TRBD1 as a possible D gene (5 bases). CDR1 is MDHEN and CDR2 is SYDVKM in the germline V gene. This CDR3 comprises 15 residues. Trimming shortened V by 1 base and J by 1 base, and 11 bases separated the two germline ends. CDR3 amino acids: CASSLSFRVSYEQYF. As DNA, the CDR3 is TGTGCCAGCAGTTTATCCTTCAGGGTGTCCTACGAGCAGTACTTC.

This clonotype was found many times. V and J are TRBV29-1 and TRBJ2-7; 8 nucleotides align to TRBD1. Trimming took 7 bases from V and 1 from J; bases not matched to a gene: 6. Looked up from germline, CDR1 is SQVTM and CDR2 is ANQGSEA. CDR3 length equals 13 residues. Here the CDR3 reads CSATRTGSYEQYF. The CDR3 bases are TGCAGCGCCACACGGACAGGGTCCTACGAGCAGTACTTC.

This clonotype was detected ten times or more. The CDR3 spells CSVVTGRTDTQYF. The CDR3, as DNA: TGCAGCGTTGTAACAGGGCGCACAGATACGCAGTATTTT. J is TRBJ2-3 and V is TRBV29-1; D perhaps matches TRBD1 (6 bases). Trimming shortened V by 4 bases and J by 1 base, and 9 bases separated the two germline ends. The germline CDR1 and CDR2 sequences are SQVTM and ANQGSEA. This CDR3 comprises 13 residues.

This chain uses TRBV9 with TRBJ2-7, with D maybe TRBD2 (5 bases). CDR3 size: 14 residues. The V end was cut by 9 bases, the J end by 0 bases, with 16 bases between. The germline V gene has CDR1 SGDLS and CDR2 YYNGEE. The CDR3 region is CATSTGIYSYEQYF. The DNA for the CDR3 is TGTGCCACCAGTACCGGGATCTACTCCTACGAGCAGTACTTC.

A few counts support this clonotype. The V gene is TRBV7-2, the J gene TRBJ2-2; D uncertain. V lost 5 bases and J 0 bases, leaving 7 bases between the germline ends. CDR1 and CDR2 (germline): SGHTA, FQGNSA. This CDR3 is built from 14 residues. The CDR3, as DNA: TGTGCCAGCAGCGCGACTTCGAACACCGGGGAGCTGTTTTTT. Translation gives CASSATSNTGELFF.

There are a few counts of this clonotype. This chain connects TRBV14 to TRBJ2-7; TRBD2 aligns across 8 bases. The CDR3 is 15 amino acids. J gave up 0 bases and V 3 bases, and 4 bases lay outside the gene matches. CDR1 is SGHDN and CDR2 is FVKESK in the germline V gene. The CDR3 is CASSHLSGTSYEQYF. CDR3 bases: TGTGCCAGCAGCCACCTTAGCGGGACCTCCTACGAGCAGTACTTC.

The sample holds many counts of this clonotype. V gene TRBV7-3 combines with J gene TRBJ2-3; 8 bases are a match to TRBD2. This CDR3 contains 16 residues. Germline CDR1 reads SGHTA; CDR2 reads FQGTGA. J lost 3 bases, V lost 1 base, and 6 bases had no gene match. CDR3 in DNA: TGTGCCAGCAGCTTAAAAGCGGGACTAGGAACAGATACGCAGTATTTT. Residues: CASSLKAGLGTDTQYF.

The chain recombines TRBV20-1 with TRBJ2-7; possibly TRBD1 for D (5 bases). Germline loops: CDR1 DFQATT, CDR2 SNEGSKA (reference sequence). The CDR3 runs to 11 residues. The V gene lost 4 bases and the J gene lost 6 bases, with 10 bases spanning the gap. The chain's CDR3 is CSANDSPEQYF. The CDR3, as DNA: TGCAGTGCTAACGACAGTCCCGAGCAGTACTTC.

This chain connects TRBV12-3 or TRBV12-4 to TRBJ2-7; the D is unclear. Trimming removed 6 bases at V and 0 bases at J, with 15 bases between. The CDR3 runs to 15 residues. The DNA of the CDR3 is TGTGCCAGCAGGGACCTCGGTCTCAACTCCTACGAGCAGTACTTC. Amino acids: CASRDLGLNSYEQYF.

Only a few counts were recorded for this clonotype. The chain recombines TRBV20-1 with TRBJ2-5; D is perhaps TRBD1 (6 bases). Trimming took 5 bases from V and 2 from J, leaving 12 bases between them. The germline CDR1 and CDR2 sequences are DFQATT and SNEGSKA (reference sequence). CDR3 length: 13 residues. For the CDR3, the DNA is TGCAGTGCTGAAACAGGGATGCAAGAGACCCAGTACTTC. Protein sequence: CSAETGMQETQYF.